Below are 20 T cell receptor beta chains sequenced from a single sample in a study of blood T cell repertoires in COVID-19. Measured with immunoSEQ multiplex PCR; TCRdb has only the in-frame clones, and not every one. The sample consists of more than 300,000 clones, 92% of them appearing once. The sample was PBMCs or T cells enriched from blood (not recorded which). These receptors were obtained from a woman aged 25 to 39 who had recovered from COVID-19.

This clone was seen more than once but under ten times. The CDR3 DNA is TGTGCCAGCAGCTCCCCAGAATATACAGGTCCACATACGCAGTATTTT. Translated, it gives CASSSPEYTGPHTQYF. The chain employs TRBV5-4 and TRBJ2-3, with D possibly TRBD1 on 5 matching bases. The V gene lost 3 bases and the J gene lost 7 bases, with 21 bases spanning the gap. Germline CDR1 and CDR2: SGHNT and YYREEE (reference sequence). CDR3 length equals 16 residues.

The gene calls are TRBV27 and TRBJ2-5; D might be TRBD1 (5 bases). V shed 11 bases and J shed 4 bases, with 17 bases lying between them. Germline CDR1 MNHEY, CDR2 SMNVEV (reference sequence). This CDR3 contains 13 residues. The CDR3 loop is CASHGQGRETQYF. The CDR3 DNA reads as TGTGCCTCACACGGGCAGGGAAGAGAGACCCAGTACTTC.

This chain connects TRBV7-2 to TRBJ2-7; TRBD2 is a possible D gene (6 bases). The length of the CDR3 is 12 residues. Germline V CDR1 and CDR2: SGHTA, FQGNSA. Trimming shortened V by 5 bases and J by 7 bases, and 12 bases separated the two germline ends. The CDR3 bases are TGTGCCAGCAGCCCGGGAGCATGGGAGCAGTACTTC. This sequence encodes CASSPGAWEQYF. The entire variable domain, with the rest obtained from reference TRBV7-2 and TRBJ2-7, is as follows: GAGVSQSPSNKVTEKGKDVELRCDPISGHTALYWYRQSLGQGLEFLIYFQGNSAPDKSGLPSDRFSAERTGGSVSTLTIQRTQQEDSAVYLCASSPGAWEQYFGPGTRLTVT.

This clone has only a few counts. The chain recombines TRBV11-3 with TRBJ2-2; 8 bases are shared with TRBD2. The CDR3 is 15 amino acids. V shed 5 bases, J shed 4 bases, and the junction held 6 bases outside the gene matches. Germline V gene lookup returns CDR1 SGHNT and CDR2 YENEEA. CDR3 nucleotides: TGTGCCAGCAGCCCGGTAGCGGGATCCACCGGGGAGCTGTTTTTT. Its protein product is CASSPVAGSTGELFF.

The chain has TRBV19 and TRBJ2-5; TRBD2 matches 13 bases. Trimming took 6 bases from V and 2 from J; bases not matched to a gene: 15. Germline V gene lookup returns CDR1 LNHDA and CDR2 SQIVND (reference sequence). This CDR3 is 19 amino acids long. The CDR3 loop reads CASSVPHGLAGAQQETQYF. The CDR3 nucleotides are TGTGCCAGTAGCGTGCCTCACGGACTAGCGGGAGCGCAGCAAGAGACCCAGTACTTC. The entire variable domain, with the rest obtained from reference TRBV19 and TRBJ2-5, is as follows: DGGITQSPKYLFRKEGQNVTLSCEQNLNHDAMYWYRQDPGQGLRLIYYSQIVNDFQKGDIAEGYSVSREKKESFPLTVTSAQKNPTAFYLCASSVPHGLAGAQQETQYFGPGTRLLVL.

The J gene is TRBJ1-5, the V gene TRBV6-5; D gene ambiguous. V was shortened by 4 bases and J by 0 bases, with 7 bases between the two germline ends. Germline values: CDR1 MNHEY, CDR2 SVGAGI. This CDR3 is built from 14 residues. Written as DNA, the CDR3 is TGTGCCAGCAGTTCCACTTATAGCAATCAGCCCCAGCATTTT. Translation: CASSSTYSNQPQHF.

This chain links TRBV7-3 with TRBJ2-3; 7 bases align to TRBD2. The trim removed 6 bases at V and 2 bases at J, leaving 5 bases unmatched. The CDR3 covers 14 residues. CDR1 is SGHTA, CDR2 FQGTGA, per germline. CDR3 in DNA: TGTGCCAGCAGTCTAGCGGCTTACACAGATACGCAGTATTTT. Translated: CASSLAAYTDTQYF.

About this clone itself: Other DNA sequences in the sample encode the same CDR3. J is TRBJ2-5 and V is TRBV5-1; perhaps TRBD1 as D (5 bases). V gave up 0 bases and J gave up 1 base, with 7 bases separating them. The V gene's germline CDR1 is SGHRS and CDR2 YFSETQ. The CDR3 length is 14 residues. The CDR3 region has the DNA TGCGCCAGCAGCTTGGGGGGCGGCCAAGAGACCCAGTACTTC. Translating gives CASSLGGGQETQYF.

This chain connects TRBV10-3 to TRBJ1-2; D remains ambiguous. Trimming stripped 4 bases from V and 0 bases from J, with 9 bases between. Germline-derived CDR1 and CDR2 are ENHRY and SYGVKD. The CDR3 sequence is 14 residues long. CDR3 bases: TGTGCCATCAGTGCCGGGGAAGCTAACTATGGCTACACCTTC. This codes for CAISAGEANYGYTF.

This rearrangement joins TRBV4-2 to TRBJ2-7; TRBD2 is a possible D gene (5 bases). The length of the CDR3 is 12 residues. Germline values: CDR1 LGHNA, CDR2 YNFKEQ. V was clipped by 0 bases and J by 7 bases, with 7 bases between them. The CDR3, as DNA: TGTGCCAGCAGCCAAGAGGGGAGTGAGCAGTACTTC. This translates into CASSQEGSEQYF.

V and J are TRBV6-2 or TRBV6-3 and TRBJ2-2; a possible D gene is TRBD2 (7 bases). The V gene lost 0 bases and the J gene lost 1 base, with 9 bases spanning the gap. This CDR3 region has 16 residues. CDR1 and CDR2 (germline): MNHEY, SVGEGT. The CDR3 sequence is CASSYSGGLNTGELFF. The CDR3 bases are TGTGCCAGCAGTTACTCGGGGGGGCTGAACACCGGGGAGCTGTTTTTT.

This rearrangement joins TRBV7-9 to TRBJ1-1; 8 bases are a match to TRBD1. Per the germline V gene, CDR1 is SEHNR and CDR2 is FQNEAQ (reference sequence). V lost 5 bases and J lost 5; bases outside the gene matches: 4. The CDR3 sequence is 13 residues long. CDR3 sequence (DNA): TGTGCCAGCAGCCAGAACAGGGGGACTGAAGCTTTCTTT. Translation: CASSQNRGTEAFF.

The chain links TRBV6-6 to TRBJ1-2; 7 bases are shared with TRBD1. CDR3 length equals 15 residues. Trimming removed 5 bases from V and 0 bases from J; junction bases left unmatched: 6. CDR1 is MNHNY and CDR2 is SVGAGI in the germline V gene (reference sequence). CDR3 sequence (DNA): TGTGCCAGCAGTGGACAGGACAAAGCTAACTATGGCTACACCTTC. Its protein product is CASSGQDKANYGYTF.

The chain uses TRBV4-3 and TRBJ2-2; D not resolved. Per the germline V gene, CDR1 is LGHNA and CDR2 is YSLEER. Trimming took 1 base from V and 2 from J, leaving 5 bases between them. The CDR3 has 14 residues. CDR3 DNA: TGCGCCAGCAGCCAAGTTATAAACACCGGGGAGCTGTTTTTT. It encodes CASSQVINTGELFF.

The chain employs TRBV12-3 or TRBV12-4 and TRBJ1-1; weak D call: TRBD1 (6 bases). The CDR3 covers 12 residues. The V end was cut by 5 bases, the J end by 4 bases, with 8 bases between. CDR3 residues: CASSLGATEAFF. Here the CDR3 DNA reads TGTGCCAGCAGTCTGGGGGCCACTGAAGCTTTCTTT.

The chain is built from TRBV28 and TRBJ1-1, with no clear D. The ends were cut back, 7 bases at V and 1 base at J, with 7 bases in the middle. The CDR3 totals 12 residues. Germline V gene lookup returns CDR1 MDHEN and CDR2 SYDVKM. CDR3 amino acids: CASITENTEAFF. The CDR3 nucleotides are TGTGCCAGCATTACAGAGAACACTGAAGCTTTCTTT.

V and J are TRBV7-2 and TRBJ1-5; D is perhaps TRBD1 (5 bases). Trimming took off 3 bases at V and 0 bases at J, with 9 bases between the two ends. This CDR3 is 15 amino acids long. Germline assignment: CDR1 SGHTA and CDR2 FQGNSA. The CDR3 reads CASSFGRVSNQPQHF. CDR3 bases: TGTGCCAGCAGCTTTGGCAGGGTTAGCAATCAGCCCCAGCATTTT.

The V gene is TRBV4-2, the J gene TRBJ2-7, with D unresolved. V dropped 0 bases and J dropped 6 bases, with 9 bases sitting between them. This CDR3 contains 13 residues. Germline assignment: CDR1 LGHNA and CDR2 YNFKEQ. CDR3 in amino acids: CASSQDLQSEQYF. The CDR3 DNA is TGTGCCAGCAGCCAAGATCTTCAGTCCGAGCAGTACTTC.

The genes are TRBV7-3 and TRBJ1-2, with a weak D call TRBD1 (6 bases). Germline V CDR1 and CDR2: SGHTA, FQGTGA. The CDR3 spans 14 residues. V was cut by 6 bases and J by 1 base, with 12 bases left in between. CDR3 coding DNA: TGTGCCAGCAGGGGGACAATTATTAACTATGGCTACACCTTC. Residues: CASRGTIINYGYTF.

CDR3 in amino acids: CAWSPGQGVTIYF. For the CDR3, the DNA is TGTGCCTGGAGCCCGGGACAGGGAGTCACCATATATTTT. The chain carries TRBV30 and TRBJ1-3; 9 nucleotides agree with TRBD1. Germline lookup yields CDR1 GTSNPN and CDR2 SVGIG (reference sequence). The CDR3 is 13 amino acids. J was trimmed by 9 bases and V by 3 bases; bases with no gene match: 6.